The 28 T cell receptor beta chains below all came from one sample that was sequenced in a study of T cell responses to AZD1222 COVID-19 vaccine. Sequencing was performed with immunoSEQ multiplex PCR; in TCRdb, only in-frame clones are kept and a portion is missing. The table shows a few hundred thousand clones, with approximately 93% occurring only once. Sequencing was performed on peripheral blood, taken on day 0 of AZD1222 vaccination. These TCRs come from an adult in good health.

The CDR3 nucleotides are TGTGCCAGCAGCTTAGAGAGTAACACTGAAGCTTTCTTT. Encoded protein: CASSLESNTEAFF. The chain employs TRBV11-3 and TRBJ1-1; D gene unclear. Trimming removed 0 bases from V and 2 bases from J, with 4 bases in between. The CDR3 is 13 amino acids. The V gene's germline CDR1 is SGHNT and CDR2 YENEEA.

The V and J genes are TRBV30 and TRBJ2-7, with 8 bases fitting TRBD2. CDR1 and CDR2 from the germline V gene are GTSNPN and SVGIG (reference sequence). V lost 1 base, J lost 1 base, and 0 bases stayed unmatched. This CDR3 spans 13 amino acids. CDR3 sequence reads: CAWSAGGSYEQYF. CDR3 coding DNA: TGTGCCTGGAGTGCGGGAGGGTCCTACGAGCAGTACTTC. Full variable domain (missing parts from reference TRBV30 and TRBJ2-7): SQTIHQWPATLVQPVGSPLSLECTVEGTSNPNLYWYRQAAGRGLQLLFYSVGIGQISSEVPQNLSASRPQDRQFILSSKKLLLSDSGFYLCAWSAGGSYEQYFGPGTRLTVT.

The J gene is TRBJ2-7, the V gene TRBV4-1, with 7 bases that match TRBD2. With V trimmed by 1 base and J by 6 bases, 6 bases remained unmatched. Germline V gives CDR1 MGHRA, CDR2 YSYEKL. This CDR3 has 14 residues. This chain's CDR3 is CASSQVGGAVEQYF. The CDR3 region has the DNA TGCGCCAGCAGCCAAGTGGGAGGGGCCGTCGAGCAGTACTTC.

The chain combines TRBV19 with TRBJ1-2; weak D call: TRBD1 (6 bases). Trimming shortened V by 0 bases and J by 7 bases, and 15 bases separated the two germline ends. CDR1 is LNHDA, CDR2 SQIVND, per germline (reference sequence). The CDR3 length is 15 residues. DNA of the CDR3: TGTGCCAGTAGTATAGATCTGGGGGCCCTCCCTGGCTACACCTTC. This sequence encodes CASSIDLGALPGYTF.

The V call is TRBV7-3, the J call TRBJ2-7, with a weak D call TRBD1 (7 bases). Looked up from germline, CDR1 is SGHTA and CDR2 is FQGTGA. The CDR3 runs to 14 residues. The V and J ends lost 5 bases and 5 bases respectively, with 16 bases between them. CDR3 loop: CASSQGGQAHEQYF. The CDR3, as DNA: TGTGCCAGCAGCCAGGGGGGCCAGGCCCACGAGCAGTACTTC.

As DNA, the CDR3 is TGTGCCAGCTCACCGGTCCAGGGTAGCTCTGGAAACACCATATATTTT. Translating it yields CASSPVQGSSGNTIYF. The chain carries TRBV18 and TRBJ1-3; D is possibly TRBD1 (5 bases). The CDR3 totals 16 residues. Trimming took off 3 bases at V and 0 bases at J, with 12 bases between the two ends. Germline-derived CDR1 and CDR2 are KGHSH and LQKENI.

The CDR3 nucleotides are TGTGCCAGTAGTATATTACAGGGAGGCGAGCAGTACTTC. Its translation is CASSILQGGEQYF. The V and J genes are TRBV19 and TRBJ2-7; D may be TRBD1 or TRBD2 (6 bases each). The germline gives CDR1 LNHDA, CDR2 SQIVND (reference sequence). Trimming stripped 2 bases from V and 6 bases from J, with 11 bases between. CDR3 size: 13 residues. The whole variable domain, remainder taken from reference TRBV19 and TRBJ2-7, is DGGITQSPKYLFRKEGQNVTLSCEQNLNHDAMYWYRQDPGQGLRLIYYSQIVNDFQKGDIAEGYSVSREKKESFPLTVTSAQKNPTAFYLCASSILQGGEQYFGPGTRLTVT.

The chain couples TRBV14 to TRBJ2-4; the match to TRBD2 covers 7 bases. The CDR3 is made up of 15 amino acids. The trim removed 1 base at V and 0 bases at J, leaving 0 bases unmatched. Germline CDR1 and CDR2: SGHDN and FVKESK. CDR3 residues: CASSQVAGAKNIQYF. DNA of the CDR3: TGTGCCAGCAGCCAAGTAGCGGGAGCCAAAAACATTCAGTACTTC.

The chain couples TRBV6-5 to TRBJ1-4, with a tentative D call TRBD1 (5 bases). The germline V gene has CDR1 MNHEY and CDR2 SVGAGI. The CDR3 is 14 amino acids. Between the trimmed V and J ends, which lost 8 bases and 4 bases, there was a span of 14 bases. The CDR3: CASGSAGHNEKLFF. The CDR3 region has the DNA TGTGCCAGCGGTTCTGCCGGACATAATGAAAAACTGTTTTTT.

This rearrangement joins TRBV5-4 to TRBJ2-7, with D tentatively TRBD1 (6 bases). This CDR3 spans 16 amino acids. Germline loops: CDR1 SGHNT, CDR2 YYREEE (reference sequence). Trimming left V 3 bases short and J 0 bases short, with 16 bases between. As DNA, the CDR3 is TGTGCCAGCAGCTCGGAGGCAGGGGCGAGCTCCTACGAGCAGTACTTC. It is translated as CASSSEAGASSYEQYF. Filled out from reference TRBV5-4 and TRBJ2-7, the complete variable domain reads ETGVTQSPTHLIKTRGQQVTLRCSSQSGHNTVSWYQQALGQGPQFIFQYYREEENGRGNFPPRFSGLQFPNYSSELNVNALELDDSALYLCASSSEAGASSYEQYFGPGTRLTVT.

This clone was recorded only once. The chain couples TRBV4-1 to TRBJ2-7; no reliable D call. Germline CDR1 is MGHRA and CDR2 is YSYEKL. CDR3 length: 17 amino acids. V lost 2 bases to trimming and J lost 4 bases, with 21 bases between them. DNA for the CDR3: TGCGCCAGCAGCCAACCCCTCTCCGGCAGGTCCGGTTACGAGCAGTACTTC. This translates into CASSQPLSGRSGYEQYF.

The chain is built from TRBV2 and TRBJ2-7; 10 positions match TRBD2. V lost 4 bases to trimming and J lost 1 base; unmatched junction nucleotides: 10. Germline V CDR1 and CDR2: SNHLY, FYNNEI. The CDR3 covers 17 residues. The chain's CDR3 is CASSGGLAGARSYEQYF. CDR3 DNA: TGTGCCAGCAGTGGAGGGCTAGCGGGGGCCCGATCCTACGAGCAGTACTTC. Variable domain in full (rest from reference TRBV2 and TRBJ2-7): EPEVTQTPSHQVTQMGQEVILRCVPISNHLYFYWYRQILGQKVEFLVSFYNNEISEKSEIFDDQFSVERPDGSNFTLKIRSTKLEDSAMYFCASSGGLAGARSYEQYFGPGTRLTVT.

V and J are TRBV7-9 and TRBJ1-6, with D possibly TRBD1 on 5 matching bases. The CDR3 runs 17 residues. Germline V gene data show CDR1 as SEHNR and CDR2 as FQNEAQ (reference sequence). Trimming removed 5 bases at V and 11 bases at J, with 25 bases between. CDR3 DNA sequence: TGTGCCAGCAGCAAAGGAGATACAGGAACGGGATGGGCACCCCTCCACTTT. Translating it yields CASSKGDTGTGWAPLHF.

The chain joins TRBV4-1 to TRBJ1-1, with D tentatively TRBD1 (6 bases). Trimming shortened V by 0 bases and J by 5 bases, and 19 bases separated the two germline ends. Germline V gene sequence: CDR1 MGHRA, CDR2 YSYEKL. The CDR3 extends over 17 amino acids. The CDR3 coding sequence is TGCGCCAGCAGCCAAGATCGAGGCAGGGGTTGGAAGACTGAAGCTTTCTTT. This sequence encodes CASSQDRGRGWKTEAFF.

The chain uses TRBV5-1 and TRBJ1-3, with unresolved D. Germline CDR1 reads SGHRS; CDR2 reads YFSETQ. CDR3 length equals 14 residues. V was cut by 0 bases and J by 0 bases, with 4 bases left in between. The CDR3 loop reads CASSLEVSGNTIYF. The DNA for the CDR3 is TGCGCCAGCAGCTTGGAAGTCTCTGGAAACACCATATATTTT.

The CDR3 nucleotides read TGCGCCAGCAGCGCCGGACAGACAGTACAAGAGACCCAGTACTTC. Translating gives CASSAGQTVQETQYF. The chain combines TRBV5-1 with TRBJ2-5, with D tentatively TRBD1 (6 bases). The V gene lost 4 bases and the J gene lost 2 bases, with 15 bases spanning the gap. Germline CDR1 SGHRS, CDR2 YFSETQ. The CDR3 runs to 15 residues.

The chain recombines TRBV15 with TRBJ1-1, with D possibly matching TRBD1 (5 bases). The V end lost 5 bases, the J end lost 0 bases, and 7 bases lay between the germline ends. Germline values: CDR1 LNHNV, CDR2 YYDKDF (reference sequence). CDR3 length equals 13 residues. CDR3 sequence: CATSPGVNTEAFF. CDR3 DNA sequence: TGTGCCACCAGCCCGGGGGTGAACACTGAAGCTTTCTTT.

The CDR3 bases are TGTGCCAGCAGGGCGGCAGAGGTGGGCGAGGCTTTCTTT. Protein sequence: CASRAAEVGEAFF. The chain recombines TRBV7-3 with TRBJ1-1, with D uncertain. Germline lookup yields CDR1 SGHTA and CDR2 FQGTGA. This CDR3 region has 13 residues. Trimming took 6 bases from V and 11 from J, leaving 19 bases between them.

V usage is TRBV7-2 and J usage is TRBJ2-2; D is unresolved. This CDR3 comprises 14 residues. Germline CDR1 SGHTA, CDR2 FQGNSA. The germline V and J ends were trimmed by 2 bases and 2 bases, with 6 bases remaining between them. Here the CDR3 DNA reads TGTGCCAGCAGCTTATCATTCAACACCGGGGAGCTGTTTTTT. Its translation: CASSLSFNTGELFF. Complete variable domain (other parts from reference TRBV7-2 and TRBJ2-2): GAGVSQSPSNKVTEKGKDVELRCDPISGHTALYWYRQSLGQGLEFLIYFQGNSAPDKSGLPSDRFSAERTGGSVSTLTIQRTQQEDSAVYLCASSLSFNTGELFFGEGSRLTVL.

This chain joins TRBV19 and TRBJ2-7; D is undetermined. V lost 1 base and J lost 4, with 14 bases in between. Germline V CDR1 and CDR2: LNHDA, SQIVND (reference sequence). This CDR3 has 15 amino acids. CDR3 nucleotides: TGTGCCAGTAGTATAGGGCGCAGTCGTCCGTACGAGCAGTACTTC. Its protein is CASSIGRSRPYEQYF.

The J gene is TRBJ2-2, the V gene TRBV4-2; D not resolved. V lost 0 bases and J lost 6, with 11 bases in between. The germline V gene has CDR1 LGHNA and CDR2 YNFKEQ. The CDR3 totals 15 residues. CDR3 nucleotide sequence: TGTGCCAGCAGCCAAGATCGTCCAAACCCCGGGGAGCTGTTTTTT. Amino acid sequence: CASSQDRPNPGELFF.

This clone was found once. This rearrangement joins TRBV5-1 to TRBJ1-1; D not certain. Germline-derived CDR1 and CDR2 are SGHRS and YFSETQ. The V end lost 3 bases, the J end lost 1 base, and 7 bases lay between the germline ends. The CDR3 extends over 13 amino acids. The chain's CDR3 is CASSSRTNTEAFF. As DNA, the CDR3 is TGCGCCAGCAGCTCTCGTACGAACACTGAAGCTTTCTTT.

V gene TRBV3-1 (or the pseudogene TRBV3-2) combines with J gene TRBJ2-5; 8 bases are a match to TRBD2. The V and J ends lost 0 bases and 5 bases, in that order; junction bases with no gene match: 17. The CDR3 runs 19 residues. The germline CDR1 and CDR2 sequences are LGHDT and YNNKEL (reference sequence). CDR3 sequence: CASSQDIEWRGAPGETQYF. Written as DNA, the CDR3 is TGTGCCAGCAGCCAAGATATAGAGTGGCGGGGGGCCCCCGGGGAGACCCAGTACTTC.

This clone came up a few times. The chain couples TRBV10-3 to TRBJ2-7, with 9 bases identical to TRBD2. The CDR3 length is 17 residues. Germline CDR1 is ENHRY and CDR2 is SYGVKD. J was trimmed by 0 bases and V by 2 bases; bases with no gene match: 8. The CDR3 spells CAISEAASGTSSYEQYF. The DNA of the CDR3 is TGTGCCATCAGTGAGGCTGCTAGCGGGACGAGCTCCTACGAGCAGTACTTC.

This clone was detected only once. The V and J genes are TRBV21-1 and TRBJ2-5. TRBV21-1 is marked as a pseudogene. The CDR3 covers 9 residues. Here the CDR3 reads CATQETQYF. The CDR3 bases are TGTGCCACCCAAGAGACCCAGTACTTC.

The rearrangement joins TRBV7-6 to TRBJ2-5, with no clear D. The CDR3 runs 13 residues. V was shortened by 2 bases and J by 2 bases, with 6 bases between the two germline ends. Germline CDR1 and CDR2: SGHVS and FNYEAQ. CDR3 sequence reads: CASSLTLQETQYF. Written as DNA, the CDR3 is TGTGCCAGCAGCTTAACCTTACAAGAGACCCAGTACTTC.

V is TRBV29-1 and J is TRBJ1-3; maybe TRBD1 (6 bases). The germline gives CDR1 SQVTM, CDR2 ANQGSEA. This CDR3 region has 13 residues. V lost 2 bases and J 2 bases, leaving 7 bases between the germline ends. The CDR3 nucleotides read TGCAGCGTTGAATCAGGGGCTGGAAACACCATATATTTT. Its translation is CSVESGAGNTIYF.

The V call is TRBV28, the J call TRBJ2-7, with 8 positions matching TRBD1. V gave up 3 bases and J gave up 4 bases; unmatched junction bases: 8. Germline assignment: CDR1 MDHEN and CDR2 SYDVKM. The CDR3 totals 15 residues. CDR3: CASSFLGTGFYEQYF. The CDR3 DNA sequence: TGTGCCAGCAGTTTTCTTGGGACAGGATTTTACGAGCAGTACTTC. The whole variable domain, remainder taken from reference TRBV28 and TRBJ2-7, is DVKVTQSSRYLVKRTGEKVFLECVQDMDHENMFWYRQDPGLGLRLIYFSYDVKMKEKGDIPEGYSVSREKKERFSLILESASTNQTSMYLCASSFLGTGFYEQYFGPGTRLTVT.